This TCR beta chain came from a study of cytomegalovirus exposure and HLA in healthy donors. The PCR was carried out with 60 Vbeta primers and 13 Jbeta primers. TCRdb keeps only in-frame clones here, not all; method: immunoSEQ multiplex PCR. The profile covers 80,000 to 100,000 clones, with roughly four fifths appearing a single time and roughly 5.1% taken by the ten largest. CDR1 and CDR2 from the germline V gene are SGHAT and FQNNGV. The CDR3 runs to 15 residues. V was clipped by 2 bases and J by 2 bases, with 13 bases between them. About this clone: Its antigen is unknown.

General study findings and limits: Reported findings show TCR beta sequences accurately forecast HLA-A and HLA-B alleles in most subjects.

This sequence originates from a man aged 35 to 55 in good health and CMV-seropositive. The J gene is TRBJ2-7, the V gene TRBV11-2, with D tentatively TRBD1 (6 bases). Sequencing input: PBMCs. CDR3: CASSLLGGQTYEQYF. CDR3 in DNA: TGTGCCAGCAGCTTATTAGGCGGACAGACCTACGAGCAGTACTTC. Full variable domain (remainder filled in from reference TRBV11-2 and TRBJ2-7): EAGVAQSPRYKIIEKRQSVAFWCNPISGHATLYWYQQILGQGPKLLIQFQNNGVVDDSQLPKDRFSAERLKGVDSTLKIQPAKLEDSAVYLCASSLLGGQTYEQYFGPGTRLTVT.